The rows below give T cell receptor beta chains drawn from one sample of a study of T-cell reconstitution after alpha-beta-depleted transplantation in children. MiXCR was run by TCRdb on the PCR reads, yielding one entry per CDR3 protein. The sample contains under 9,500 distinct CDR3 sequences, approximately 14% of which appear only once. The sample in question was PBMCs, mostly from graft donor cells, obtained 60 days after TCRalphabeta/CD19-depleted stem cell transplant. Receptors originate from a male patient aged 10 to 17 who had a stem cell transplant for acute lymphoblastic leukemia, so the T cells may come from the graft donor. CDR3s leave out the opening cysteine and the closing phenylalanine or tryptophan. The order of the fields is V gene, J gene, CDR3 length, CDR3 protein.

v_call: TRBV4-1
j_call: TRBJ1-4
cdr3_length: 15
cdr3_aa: ASSQATGTPEREKLF

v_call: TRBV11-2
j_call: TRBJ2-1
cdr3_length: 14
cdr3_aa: ASSLEPTRSYNEQF

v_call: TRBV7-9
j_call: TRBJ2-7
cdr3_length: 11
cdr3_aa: ASSLERQTEQY

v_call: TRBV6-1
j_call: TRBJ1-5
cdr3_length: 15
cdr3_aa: ASSEAQFGFGNQPQH

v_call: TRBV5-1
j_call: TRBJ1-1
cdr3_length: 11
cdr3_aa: ASSSDRDTEAF

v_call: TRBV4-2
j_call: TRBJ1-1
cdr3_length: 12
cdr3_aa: ASSREGGRTEAF

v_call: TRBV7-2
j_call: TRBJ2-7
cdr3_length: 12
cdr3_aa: ASSLGGGLHEQY

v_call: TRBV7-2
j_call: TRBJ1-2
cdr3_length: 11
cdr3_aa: ASSLVPNYGYT

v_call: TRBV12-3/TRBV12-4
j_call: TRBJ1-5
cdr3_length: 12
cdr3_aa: ASSLGQGGQPQH

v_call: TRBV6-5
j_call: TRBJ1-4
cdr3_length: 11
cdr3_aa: ATLQGASEKLF

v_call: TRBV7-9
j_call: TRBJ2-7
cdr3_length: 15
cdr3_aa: ASSSRGRTGGFYEQY

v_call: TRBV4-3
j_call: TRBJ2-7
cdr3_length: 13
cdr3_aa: ASSHRTGSSYEQY

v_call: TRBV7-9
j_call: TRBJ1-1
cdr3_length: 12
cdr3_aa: ASSLGAGNTEAF

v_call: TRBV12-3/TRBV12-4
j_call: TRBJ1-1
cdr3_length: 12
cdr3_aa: ASSQQGQNTEAF

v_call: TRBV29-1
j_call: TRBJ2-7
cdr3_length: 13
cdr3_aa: SAGLTGSYSYEQY

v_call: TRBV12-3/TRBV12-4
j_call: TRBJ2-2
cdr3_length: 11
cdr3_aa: ASSHQITGELF

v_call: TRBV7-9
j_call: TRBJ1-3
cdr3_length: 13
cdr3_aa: ASSPVLRPGNTIY

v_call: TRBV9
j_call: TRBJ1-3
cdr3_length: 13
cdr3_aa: ASSVHSGSGNTIY

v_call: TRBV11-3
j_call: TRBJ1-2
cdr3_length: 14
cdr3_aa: ASSLDLARAHYGYT

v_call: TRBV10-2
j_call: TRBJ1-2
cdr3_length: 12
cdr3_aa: ASSSGAWGYGYT